This TCR beta chain was documented in a study of hypomethylating agent response in myelodysplastic syndrome. Study overall: Of patients, about 75% of the 11 got azacitidine and 3 of 11 decitabine. Donors were myelodysplastic syndrome patients: 2 female, 9 male.

As concerns this clone: The antigen is unknown.

V was clipped by 0 bases and J by 4 bases, with 3 bases between them. Per the germline V gene, CDR1 is SGHAT and CDR2 is FQNNGV. This CDR3 has 13 amino acids. Study-level findings and limits: Novel MDS antigen recognition by shared GLIPH2 clusters is possible but unvalidated.

Sequencing used immunoSEQ multiplex PCR; TCRdb keeps in-frame clones, though not all of them. The sample lists 5,500 to 8,500 clones, about 88% occurring once. No T-cell subset sorting was done; bone marrow was analyzed in bulk. The sample was bone marrow, taken before or after starting hypomethylating agent treatment for myelodysplastic syndrome (not recorded which). This clonotype was obtained from a human donor with myelodysplastic syndrome. The chain couples TRBV11-2 to TRBJ1-4, with unresolved D. DNA for the CDR3: TGTGCCAGCAGCTTAGACCGTAATGAAAAACTGTTTTTT. This encodes CASSLDRNEKLFF.